The clone carrying this T cell receptor beta chain was seen once. The data are from a study of blood T cell repertoires in COVID-19. Study-wide context: COVID-19 samples, acute and convalescent, were from the United States, Italy and Spain. Sources were T cells, B-cell-depleted T cells, or PBMCs; the material itself was cDNA or gDNA.

The CDR3 spans 15 residues. Germline CDR1 reads SGHRS; CDR2 reads YFSETQ. With V trimmed by 5 bases and J by 4 bases, 7 bases remained unmatched. Original processing methods: Nucleated cell counts were estimated from reference gene primer amplification. The assay was immunoSEQ multiplex PCR, and TCRdb's table has in-frame clones only and misses some. V and J calls plus clone size are reproduced from that table; the DNA served to infer D and trimming. This table holds approximately 50,000 clones, 75% to 85% found once. The V call is TRBV5-1, the J call TRBJ2-5, with 11 bases matching TRBD1. Sequenced material: peripheral blood. This TCR derives from a human donor in a cohort sampled during active COVID-19. The CDR3 DNA is TGCGCCAGCAGGACCGCCGGGACAGGGGGAGAGACCCAGTACTTC. Amino acids: CASRTAGTGGETQYF.